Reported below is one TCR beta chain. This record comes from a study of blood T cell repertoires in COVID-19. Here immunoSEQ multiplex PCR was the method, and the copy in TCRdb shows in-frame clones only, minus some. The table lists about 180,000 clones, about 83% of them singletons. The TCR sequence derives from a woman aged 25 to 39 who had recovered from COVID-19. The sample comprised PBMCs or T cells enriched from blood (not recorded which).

The CDR3 protein is CATSRDDRGSGYTF. DNA of the CDR3: TGTGCCACCAGCAGAGATGACAGGGGAAGTGGCTACACCTTC. V and J are TRBV15 and TRBJ1-2, with 8 bases aligning to TRBD1. V lost 0 bases to trimming and J lost 7 bases; unmatched junction nucleotides: 4. This CDR3 has 14 amino acids. CDR1 is LNHNV, CDR2 YYDKDF, per germline (reference sequence). Variable domain in full (rest from reference TRBV15 and TRBJ1-2): DAMVIQNPRYQVTQFGKPVTLSCSQTLNHNVMYWYQQKSSQAPKLLFHYYDKDFNNEADTPDNFQSRRPNTSFCFLDIRSPGLGDTAMYLCATSRDDRGSGYTFGSGTRLTVV.